This T cell receptor (beta chain) derives from a study of a mutant IDH1 vaccine in newly diagnosed glioma. Whole-study context: There were roughly 62% males and around 38% females among treated patients, whose mean age was approximately 40 years. Study-level points and caveats: Any relationship between pseudoprogression and changes in top peripheral T cell clonotypes seemed absent.

Worth noting for this clone: Its target is unknown.

Here immunoSEQ multiplex PCR was the method, and the copy in TCRdb shows in-frame clones only, minus some. The sample lists 45,000 to 60,000 clones; roughly nine tenths were seen once. Per the germline V gene, CDR1 is MNHEY and CDR2 is SMNVEV (reference sequence). The CDR3 has 16 amino acids. V lost 2 bases to trimming and J lost 4 bases, with 15 bases between them. Time point noted: week 11, during vaccination. Vaccination comprised doses that each held 300 ug of mutant IDH1 20-mer peptide, plus topical imiquimod. This rearrangement joins TRBV27 to TRBJ2-1; D is ambiguous. This sequence was found in a man in his fifties with glioma. The starting material was PBMCs, obtained from a glioma patient whose treatment included an IDH1 peptide vaccine. CDR3 loop: CASSLGTTEFYNEQFF. The CDR3 DNA is TGTGCCAGCAGTTTAGGTACTACCGAATTTTACAATGAGCAGTTCTTC.